The 28 T cell receptor beta chains below all came from one sample that was sequenced in a study of blood T cell repertoires in COVID-19. The table came from immunoSEQ multiplex PCR; TCRdb's copy has only in-frame clones and leaves some out. The data show around 180,000 clones, around 88% seen once. The sequencing sample was made of PBMCs or T cells enriched from blood (not recorded which). Receptors originate from a woman aged 25 to 39 who had recovered from COVID-19.

CDR3 protein: CASSFLAGAYEQYF. In DNA, the CDR3 is TGTGCCAGCAGCTTCCTAGCGGGGGCCTACGAGCAGTACTTC. This chain connects TRBV7-6 to TRBJ2-7, with 10 bases matching TRBD2. The length of the CDR3 is 14 residues. CDR1 and CDR2 from the germline V gene are SGHVS and FNYEAQ. After removal of 3 bases from V and 2 bases from J, the junction contained 1 base not matched to a gene. Full variable domain (rest looked up from reference TRBV7-6 and TRBJ2-7): GAGVSQSPRYKVTKRGQDVALRCDPISGHVSLYWYRQALGQGPEFLTYFNYEAQQDKSGLPNDRFSAERPEGSISTLTIQRTEQRDSAMYRCASSFLAGAYEQYFGPGTRLTVT.

The CDR3 DNA reads TGTGCCAGCAGTTTGCCCAGTAACTATGGCTACACCTTC. It codes for CASSLPSNYGYTF. The genes are TRBV28 and TRBJ1-2; no clear D. The germline V gene encodes CDR1 MDHEN and CDR2 SYDVKM. This CDR3 has 13 amino acids. V gave up 3 bases and J gave up 1 base, with 6 bases separating them.

V is TRBV28 and J is TRBJ1-3, with D unclear. Germline loops: CDR1 MDHEN, CDR2 SYDVKM. The CDR3 consists of 14 residues. V lost 4 bases and J lost 5, with 12 bases in between. The CDR3 DNA sequence: TGTGCCAGCAGTTCGTACCGGGGAAGAAACACCATATATTTT. This encodes CASSSYRGRNTIYF.

V usage is TRBV29-1 and J usage is TRBJ1-2; D possibly corresponds to TRBD1 (5 bases). V was clipped by 4 bases and J by 7 bases, with 22 bases between them. This CDR3 region has 15 residues. CDR1 is SQVTM, CDR2 ANQGSEA, per germline. This chain's CDR3 is CSVVVTGTNMGGYTF. Here the CDR3 DNA reads TGCAGCGTTGTGGTAACAGGAACCAACATGGGTGGCTACACCTTC.

The chain recombines TRBV9 with TRBJ2-7; no reliable D call. Trimming took off 4 bases at V and 6 bases at J, with 11 bases between the two ends. CDR1 is SGDLS and CDR2 is YYNGEE in the germline V gene. This CDR3 is 12 amino acids long. The CDR3 spells CASSPGAFEQYF. CDR3 coding DNA: TGTGCCAGCAGCCCAGGTGCCTTCGAGCAGTACTTC.

This chain links TRBV19 with TRBJ1-5; tentatively, D is TRBD1 (5 bases). Trimming stripped 7 bases from V and 5 bases from J, with 27 bases between. The germline V gene encodes CDR1 LNHDA and CDR2 SQIVND (reference sequence). There are 18 residues in the CDR3. The CDR3 spells CASMWGDEAWDLDQPQHF. As DNA, the CDR3 is TGTGCCAGTATGTGGGGGGACGAAGCTTGGGATTTGGATCAGCCCCAGCATTTT.

V usage is TRBV27 and J usage is TRBJ2-3; maybe TRBD2 (5 bases). CDR3 size: 18 residues. Trimming took off 6 bases at V and 0 bases at J, with 22 bases between the two ends. Germline V gene data show CDR1 as MNHEY and CDR2 as SMNVEV (reference sequence). CDR3 in amino acids: CASSPYLSPRTSTDTQYF. In DNA form, the CDR3 reads TGTGCCAGCAGCCCATATTTATCCCCTCGGACTAGCACAGATACGCAGTATTTT.

This sequence joins TRBV6-5 and TRBJ2-5; D perhaps matches TRBD2 (5 bases). The CDR3 length is 13 residues. CDR1 is MNHEY, CDR2 SVGAGI, per germline. The V end lost 6 bases, the J end lost 5 bases, and 13 bases lay between the germline ends. CDR3 nucleotide sequence: TGTGCCAGCAGAGGCGAAGGGAGCGAGACCCAGTACTTC. Its translation: CASRGEGSETQYF.

The genes are TRBV5-5 and TRBJ2-2; TRBD1 matches at 9 bases. V lost 3 bases to trimming and J lost 5 bases; unmatched junction nucleotides: 8. CDR1 SGHKS and CDR2 YYEKEE come from the germline V gene (reference sequence). The CDR3 spans 16 residues. The CDR3 here is CASSSRGQGWTGELFF. The CDR3 nucleotides are TGTGCCAGCAGCTCAAGGGGACAGGGATGGACCGGGGAGCTGTTTTTT.

The chain combines TRBV2 with TRBJ2-2; 7 nucleotides match TRBD1. Unmatched junction bases numbered 6, after V lost 8 bases and J lost 0 bases. The germline CDR1 and CDR2 sequences are SNHLY and FYNNEI. The CDR3 runs 15 residues. The DNA for the CDR3 is TGTGCCAGCCACGCGACAGGGACGAACACCGGGGAGCTGTTTTTT. The encoded protein is CASHATGTNTGELFF.

This clone was found once. The rearrangement links TRBV30 to TRBJ2-7; D uncertain. CDR3 length: 14 amino acids. Trimming cost V 0 bases and J 2 bases, with 11 bases left between them. Germline V CDR1 and CDR2: GTSNPN, SVGIG (reference sequence). The CDR3 is CAWSVVGFTYEQYF. CDR3 DNA sequence: TGTGCCTGGAGTGTAGTGGGCTTCACCTACGAGCAGTACTTC.

The gene calls are TRBV5-4 and TRBJ2-2; 11 bases match TRBD1. Looked up from germline, CDR1 is SGHNT and CDR2 is YYREEE (reference sequence). Trimming removed 6 bases from V and 5 bases from J; junction bases left unmatched: 9. This CDR3 has 16 amino acids. CDR3: CASTLGTGGYTGELFF. For the CDR3, the DNA is TGTGCCAGCACCCTCGGGACAGGGGGATATACCGGGGAGCTGTTTTTT. Combining the CDR3 with reference TRBV5-4 and TRBJ2-2 gives the whole variable domain ETGVTQSPTHLIKTRGQQVTLRCSSQSGHNTVSWYQQALGQGPQFIFQYYREEENGRGNFPPRFSGLQFPNYSSELNVNALELDDSALYLCASTLGTGGYTGELFFGEGSRLTVL.

V is TRBV2 and J is TRBJ2-1, with 10 bases matching TRBD2. In germline, CDR1 is SNHLY, CDR2 FYNNEI. This CDR3 has 16 amino acids. J was trimmed by 5 bases and V by 5 bases; bases with no gene match: 9. CDR3 loop: CASSLPLAGEDNEQFF. DNA of the CDR3: TGTGCCAGCAGTCTACCTCTAGCGGGAGAAGACAATGAGCAGTTCTTC.

This clone was seen more than once but under ten times. The V and J genes are TRBV7-3 and TRBJ1-1; 9 bases agree with TRBD1. CDR1 is SGHTA, CDR2 FQGTGA, per germline. Trimming at V came to 4 bases and at J to 1 base, leaving 1 base not matched to a gene. CDR3 length equals 14 residues. As DNA, the CDR3 is TGTGCCAGCAGCTCGGGACAGGGGAACACTGAAGCTTTCTTT. The encoded protein is CASSSGQGNTEAFF.

The chain employs TRBV4-1 and TRBJ2-2, with a possible D match to TRBD2 (5 bases). The V and J ends lost 0 bases and 3 bases respectively, with 17 bases between them. CDR3 length: 18 residues. CDR1 MGHRA and CDR2 YSYEKL come from the germline V gene. CDR3 loop: CASSQDPPAAYYTGELFF. The CDR3 DNA is TGCGCCAGCAGCCAAGATCCTCCAGCGGCCTATTACACCGGGGAGCTGTTTTTT.

This clone occurred once. This sequence joins TRBV28 and TRBJ1-3; the match to TRBD1 covers 9 bases. CDR1 is MDHEN and CDR2 is SYDVKM in the germline V gene. This CDR3 has 14 residues. With V trimmed by 4 bases and J by 4 bases, 2 bases remained unmatched. The CDR3 DNA is TGTGCCAGCAGTTCCGGGACAGGGGGAAACACCATATATTTT. It codes for CASSSGTGGNTIYF.

V gene TRBV4-1 combines with J gene TRBJ2-1; 7 nucleotides match TRBD2. J gave up 5 bases and V 3 bases, and 4 bases lay outside the gene matches. CDR1 and CDR2 (germline): MGHRA, YSYEKL. CDR3 length: 14 residues. As DNA, the CDR3 is TGCGCCAGCAGCCACTCGGGGGGACACAATGAGCAGTTCTTC. Its translation: CASSHSGGHNEQFF.

The chain is built from TRBV4-2 and TRBJ2-1, with 12 bases matching TRBD2. Trimming removed 4 bases from V and 8 bases from J; junction bases left unmatched: 12. The germline V gene encodes CDR1 LGHNA and CDR2 YNFKEQ. This CDR3 is built from 17 residues. CDR3 nucleotides: TGTGCCAGCAGCCTGACTGGGGGGACTAGCGGGTTCGATGAGCAGTTCTTC. It translates to CASSLTGGTSGFDEQFF.

The rearrangement uses TRBV4-1 and TRBJ2-3; TRBD2 matches at 7 bases. J was trimmed by 5 bases and V by 3 bases; bases with no gene match: 14. This CDR3 region has 17 residues. The V gene's germline CDR1 is MGHRA and CDR2 YSYEKL. The CDR3 loop reads CASSQAEGRETLDTQYF. The DNA of the CDR3 is TGCGCCAGCAGCCAGGCCGAGGGGCGGGAGACGTTAGATACGCAGTATTTT.

The V and J genes are TRBV2 and TRBJ2-3, with 8 bases that match TRBD1. The CDR3 length is 15 residues. The germline gives CDR1 SNHLY, CDR2 FYNNEI. The trim removed 4 bases at V and 2 bases at J, leaving 5 bases unmatched. CDR3 bases: TGTGCCAGCAGTGGAGGCAGGGGGCCCACAGATACGCAGTATTTT. Residues: CASSGGRGPTDTQYF.

The chain employs TRBV5-1 and TRBJ1-6; D gene ambiguous. The germline V gene encodes CDR1 SGHRS and CDR2 YFSETQ. The V and J ends lost 0 bases and 5 bases respectively, with 9 bases between them. The CDR3 consists of 15 residues. Here the CDR3 reads CASSLEPNHNSPLHF. DNA for the CDR3: TGCGCCAGCAGCTTGGAGCCAAACCATAATTCACCCCTCCACTTT.

CDR3 DNA: TGTGCCAGCACGAAGACAGGGGGAAACTATGGCTACACCTTC. Its protein product is CASTKTGGNYGYTF. V is TRBV2 and J is TRBJ1-2, with TRBD1 identical over 9 bases. This CDR3 spans 14 amino acids. V lost 7 bases to trimming and J lost 2 bases; unmatched junction nucleotides: 5. The germline V gene encodes CDR1 SNHLY and CDR2 FYNNEI.

The chain couples TRBV6-1 to TRBJ1-4; 8 bases are a match to TRBD1. The CDR3 is 14 amino acids. Trimming removed 3 bases from V and 6 bases from J; junction bases left unmatched: 3. Germline CDR1 is MNHNS and CDR2 is SASEGT. The CDR3 reads CASSEARGHEKLFF. The CDR3 coding sequence is TGTGCCAGCAGTGAGGCCAGGGGGCATGAAAAACTGTTTTTT.

The genes are TRBV7-3 and TRBJ2-7, with TRBD2 identical over 8 bases. This CDR3 is built from 15 residues. V lost 4 bases and J lost 2; bases outside the gene matches: 7. Germline assignment: CDR1 SGHTA and CDR2 FQGTGA. CDR3 sequence: CASSYTSGAAYEQYF. The CDR3 region has the DNA TGTGCCAGCAGCTACACTAGCGGTGCTGCCTACGAGCAGTACTTC.

The chain carries TRBV2 and TRBJ1-3; D may be TRBD1 (6 bases). The CDR3 length is 16 residues. Deletions cut 2 bases from V and 0 bases from J, with 11 bases between. The germline gives CDR1 SNHLY, CDR2 FYNNEI. CDR3: CASSELRTASGNTIYF. DNA for the CDR3: TGTGCCAGCAGTGAATTGCGGACAGCCTCTGGAAACACCATATATTTT.

The chain has TRBV5-4 and TRBJ2-7, with 8 bases aligning to TRBD1. The J segment lost 4 bases and the V segment lost 4 bases, leaving 7 bases of the junction unmatched. This CDR3 region has 14 residues. Germline CDR1 SGHNT, CDR2 YYREEE (reference sequence). The CDR3: CASSGRTGNYEQYF. As DNA, the CDR3 is TGTGCCAGCAGCGGGAGGACAGGGAATTACGAGCAGTACTTC.

The chain uses TRBV15 and TRBJ2-1; the match to TRBD2 covers 8 bases. CDR1 and CDR2 from the germline V gene are LNHNV and YYDKDF (reference sequence). The CDR3 loop spans 17 amino acids. V gave up 0 bases and J gave up 4 bases; unmatched junction bases: 8. The CDR3 spells CATSRDISGTLYNEQFF. The CDR3 DNA reads TGTGCCACCAGCAGAGATATTAGCGGGACTTTATACAATGAGCAGTTCTTC.

This clone was observed a handful of times. This rearrangement joins TRBV7-9 to TRBJ1-6; a possible D gene is TRBD1 (5 bases). Deletions cut 5 bases from V and 0 bases from J, with 11 bases between. This CDR3 is built from 16 residues. The V gene's germline CDR1 is SEHNR and CDR2 FQNEAQ (reference sequence). CDR3 nucleotide sequence: TGTGCCAGCAGCCTGGGGGGTAGCTCCTATAATTCACCCCTCCACTTT. Translated, it gives CASSLGGSSYNSPLHF.